What follows describes a single T cell receptor (beta chain). Its antigen is still unknown. Assay execution took place at the deep level. Original processing methods: Quality scores were absent from the junction-only immunoSEQ sequences, so filtering differed. The method was immunoSEQ multiplex PCR; TCRdb's version includes in-frame clones alone and lacks a portion of them. From that table come the V and J calls and clone size; the DNA was used to work out D and trimming. The sample includes about 520,000 clones, more than 95% seen only once; the top ten take about 0.059%. These data belong to a study of shared clonotypes between healthy human individuals. Whole-study findings and limits: Even with large depth, rarefaction showed that sorted-subset sequencing was incomplete.

The V gene's germline CDR1 is MNHNY and CDR2 SVGAGI (reference sequence). Trimming pared 3 bases from V and 0 bases from J, leaving 12 bases between. This CDR3 spans 16 amino acids. The clonotype was recovered from a woman under 40 in good health. The gene calls are TRBV6-6 and TRBJ2-1; D is uncertain. Input material: naive CD4+ T cells sorted from blood. Sample subset: CD45RA+ positively selected. The CDR3 loop is CASSYMGLSSYNEQFF. For the CDR3, the DNA is TGTGCCAGCAGTTATATGGGTCTTAGCTCCTACAATGAGCAGTTCTTC.